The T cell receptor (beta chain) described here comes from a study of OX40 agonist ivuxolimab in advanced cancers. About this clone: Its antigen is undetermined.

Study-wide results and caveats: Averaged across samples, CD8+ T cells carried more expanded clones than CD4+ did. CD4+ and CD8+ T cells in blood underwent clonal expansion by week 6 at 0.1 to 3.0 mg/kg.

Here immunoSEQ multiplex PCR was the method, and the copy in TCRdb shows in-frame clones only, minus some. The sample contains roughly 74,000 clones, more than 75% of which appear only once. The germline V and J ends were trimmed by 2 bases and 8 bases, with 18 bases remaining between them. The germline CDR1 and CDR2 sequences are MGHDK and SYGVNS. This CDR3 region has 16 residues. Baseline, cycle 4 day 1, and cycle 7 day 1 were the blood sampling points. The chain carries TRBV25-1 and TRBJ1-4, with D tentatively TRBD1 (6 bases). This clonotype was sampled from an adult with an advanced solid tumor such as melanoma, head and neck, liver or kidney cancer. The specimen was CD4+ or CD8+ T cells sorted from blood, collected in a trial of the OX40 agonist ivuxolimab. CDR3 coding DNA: TGTGCCAGCAGTGAAGGGGGCCCTAAAGTAGGCGAAAAACTGTTTTTT. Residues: CASSEGGPKVGEKLFF.